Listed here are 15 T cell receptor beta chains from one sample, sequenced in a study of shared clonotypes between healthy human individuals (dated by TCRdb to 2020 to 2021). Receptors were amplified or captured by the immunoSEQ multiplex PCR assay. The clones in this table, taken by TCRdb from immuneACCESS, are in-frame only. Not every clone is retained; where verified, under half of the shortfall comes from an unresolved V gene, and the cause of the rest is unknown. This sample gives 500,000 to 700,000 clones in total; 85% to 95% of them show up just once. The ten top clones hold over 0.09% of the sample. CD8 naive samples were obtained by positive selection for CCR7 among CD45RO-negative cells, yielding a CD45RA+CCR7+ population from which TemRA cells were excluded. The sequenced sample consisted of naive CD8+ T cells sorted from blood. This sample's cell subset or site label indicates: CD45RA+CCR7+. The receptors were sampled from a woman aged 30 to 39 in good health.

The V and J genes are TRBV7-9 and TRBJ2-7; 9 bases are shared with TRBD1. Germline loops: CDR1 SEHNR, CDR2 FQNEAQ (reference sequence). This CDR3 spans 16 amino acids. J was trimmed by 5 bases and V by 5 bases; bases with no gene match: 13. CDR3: CASSPRAGTGSDEQYF. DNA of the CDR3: TGTGCCAGCAGCCCGAGGGCGGGGACAGGGAGCGACGAGCAGTACTTC.

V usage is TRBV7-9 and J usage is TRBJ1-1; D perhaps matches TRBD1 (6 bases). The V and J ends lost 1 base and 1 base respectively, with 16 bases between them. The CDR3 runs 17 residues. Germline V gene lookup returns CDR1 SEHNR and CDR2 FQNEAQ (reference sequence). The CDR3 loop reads CASSLGGRTSTNTEAFF. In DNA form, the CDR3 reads TGTGCCAGCAGCTTAGGGGGGCGGACTTCAACGAACACTGAAGCTTTCTTT.

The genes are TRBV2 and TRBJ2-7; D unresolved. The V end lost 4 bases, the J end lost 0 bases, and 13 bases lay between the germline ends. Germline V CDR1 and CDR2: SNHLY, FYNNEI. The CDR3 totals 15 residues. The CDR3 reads CASSAADASSYEQYF. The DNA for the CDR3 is TGTGCCAGCAGTGCCGCGGACGCTAGCTCCTACGAGCAGTACTTC. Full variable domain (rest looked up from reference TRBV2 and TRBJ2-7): EPEVTQTPSHQVTQMGQEVILRCVPISNHLYFYWYRQILGQKVEFLVSFYNNEISEKSEIFDDQFSVERPDGSNFTLKIRSTKLEDSAMYFCASSAADASSYEQYFGPGTRLTVT.

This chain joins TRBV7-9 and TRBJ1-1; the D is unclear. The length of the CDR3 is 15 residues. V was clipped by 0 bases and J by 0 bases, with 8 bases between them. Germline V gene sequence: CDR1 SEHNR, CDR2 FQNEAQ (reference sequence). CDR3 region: CASSLAEGMNTEAFF. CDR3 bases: TGTGCCAGCAGCTTAGCGGAGGGAATGAACACTGAAGCTTTCTTT.

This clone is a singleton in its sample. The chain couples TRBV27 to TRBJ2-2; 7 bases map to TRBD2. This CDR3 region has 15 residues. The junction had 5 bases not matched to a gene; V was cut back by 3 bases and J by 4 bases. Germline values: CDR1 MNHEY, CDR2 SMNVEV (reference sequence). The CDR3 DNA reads TGTGCCAGCAGTTTCGGTCTAGCGGCCACCGGGGAGCTGTTTTTT. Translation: CASSFGLAATGELFF.

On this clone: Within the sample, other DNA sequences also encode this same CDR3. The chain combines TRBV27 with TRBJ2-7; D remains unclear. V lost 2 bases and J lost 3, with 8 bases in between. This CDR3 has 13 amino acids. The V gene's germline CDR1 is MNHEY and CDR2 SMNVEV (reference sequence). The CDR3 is CASSLGRNYEQYF. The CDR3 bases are TGTGCCAGCAGTTTAGGCAGAAACTACGAGCAGTACTTC.

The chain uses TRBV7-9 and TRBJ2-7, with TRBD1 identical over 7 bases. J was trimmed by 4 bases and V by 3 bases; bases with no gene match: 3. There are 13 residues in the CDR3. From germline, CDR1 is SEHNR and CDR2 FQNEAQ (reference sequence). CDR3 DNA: TGTGCCAGCAGCTTGCCGGGACAGTACGAGCAGTACTTC. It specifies CASSLPGQYEQYF.

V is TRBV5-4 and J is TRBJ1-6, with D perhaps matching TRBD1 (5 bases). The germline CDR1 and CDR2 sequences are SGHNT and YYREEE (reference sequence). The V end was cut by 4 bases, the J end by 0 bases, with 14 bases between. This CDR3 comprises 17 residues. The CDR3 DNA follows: TGTGCCAGCAGCCCGGACATACCGAGCTCCTATAATTCACCCCTCCACTTT. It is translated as CASSPDIPSSYNSPLHF. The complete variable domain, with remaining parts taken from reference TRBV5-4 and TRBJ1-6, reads ETGVTQSPTHLIKTRGQQVTLRCSSQSGHNTVSWYQQALGQGPQFIFQYYREEENGRGNFPPRFSGLQFPNYSSELNVNALELDDSALYLCASSPDIPSSYNSPLHFGNGTRLTVT.

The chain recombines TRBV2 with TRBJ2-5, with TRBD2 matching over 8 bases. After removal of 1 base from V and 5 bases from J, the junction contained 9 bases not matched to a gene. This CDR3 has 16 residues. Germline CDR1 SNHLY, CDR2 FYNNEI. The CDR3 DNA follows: TGTGCCAGCAGTGAAGTTTTGGGACGGGAGGGGGAGACCCAGTACTTC. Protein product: CASSEVLGREGETQYF.

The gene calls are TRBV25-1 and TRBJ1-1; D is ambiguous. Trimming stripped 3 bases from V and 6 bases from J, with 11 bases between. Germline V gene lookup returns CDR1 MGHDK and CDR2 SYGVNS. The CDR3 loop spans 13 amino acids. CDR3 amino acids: CASSDSWVSEAFF. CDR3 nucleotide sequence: TGTGCCAGCAGTGACAGCTGGGTCTCTGAAGCTTTCTTT. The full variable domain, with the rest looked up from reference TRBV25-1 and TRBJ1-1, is EADIYQTPRYLVIGTGKKITLECSQTMGHDKMYWYQQDPGMELHLIHYSYGVNSTEKGDLSSESTVSRIRTEHFPLTLESARPSHTSQYLCASSDSWVSEAFFGQGTRLTVV.

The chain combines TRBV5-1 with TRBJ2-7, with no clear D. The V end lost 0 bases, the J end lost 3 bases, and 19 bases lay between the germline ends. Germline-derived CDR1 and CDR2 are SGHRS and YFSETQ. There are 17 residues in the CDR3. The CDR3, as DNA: TGCGCCAGCAGCTTGGCCAACTCCCATGGAATGGACTACGAGCAGTACTTC. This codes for CASSLANSHGMDYEQYF.

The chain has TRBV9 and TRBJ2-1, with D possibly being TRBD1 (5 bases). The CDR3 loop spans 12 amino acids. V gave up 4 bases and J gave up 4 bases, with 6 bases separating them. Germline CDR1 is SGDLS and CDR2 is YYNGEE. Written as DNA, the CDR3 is TGTGCCAGCAGCACAGGATACAATGAGCAGTTCTTC. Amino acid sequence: CASSTGYNEQFF.

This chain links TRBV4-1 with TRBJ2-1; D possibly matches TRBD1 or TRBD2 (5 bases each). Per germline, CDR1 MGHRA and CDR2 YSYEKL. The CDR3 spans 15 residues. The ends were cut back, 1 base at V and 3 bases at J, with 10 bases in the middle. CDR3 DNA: TGCGCCAGCAGCCAAGGGGGGAACATCTACAATGAGCAGTTCTTC. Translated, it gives CASSQGGNIYNEQFF.

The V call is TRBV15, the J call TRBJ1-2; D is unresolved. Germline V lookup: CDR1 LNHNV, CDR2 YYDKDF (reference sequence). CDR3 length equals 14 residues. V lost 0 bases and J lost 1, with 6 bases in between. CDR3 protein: CATSRDTDNYGYTF. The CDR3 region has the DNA TGTGCCACCAGCAGAGATACCGATAACTATGGCTACACCTTC.

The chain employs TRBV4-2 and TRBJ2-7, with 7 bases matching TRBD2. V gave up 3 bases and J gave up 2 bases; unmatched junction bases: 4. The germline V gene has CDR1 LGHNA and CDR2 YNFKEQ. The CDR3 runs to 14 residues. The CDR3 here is CASSQGLTTYEQYF. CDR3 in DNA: TGTGCCAGCAGCCAGGGACTAACAACCTACGAGCAGTACTTC.